This T cell receptor beta chain was captured in a study of CD8 T cells in ankylosing spondylitis. The sample holds many counts of this clonotype. The target antigen is unknown. Study results and limitations: Roughly eight highly homologous variants made up a TCR beta motif that seemed to typify ankylosing spondylitis blood. Reports say disease-linked clones showed up significantly more in matched ankylosing spondylitis synovial fluid.

TCRdb itself ran the 5' RACE reads through MiXCR, one entry per CDR3 protein. This sample has 450,000 to 550,000 distinct CDR3 sequences, with approximately 5% found just once. This receptor was taken from a male donor with ankylosing spondylitis. Input material: blood, either unsorted or a sorted T cell fraction (not recorded which).

In DNA, the CDR3 is TGTGCCATCAGTGATGGGGCCCGACCGACGCAGTATTTT. Translation: CAISDGARPTQYF. This chain links TRBV10-3 with TRBJ2-3, with TRBD1 as a possible D gene (5 bases). In germline, CDR1 is ENHRY, CDR2 SYGVKD. The CDR3 is 13 residues long. V lost 3 bases and J 9 bases, leaving 13 bases between the germline ends.